The 22 T cell receptor beta chains given below trace back to one sample, sequenced in a study of T cells in Graves' hyperthyroidism and ophthalmopathy. Authors of the study amplified TCR beta CDR3 regions from RNA transcripts. Carried out on the TCR CDR3, a first-round RT-PCR used the HTBI primer set. MiXCR was run by TCRdb on the multiplex PCR reads, yielding one entry per CDR3 protein. This repertoire shows some 560,000 distinct CDR3 sequences, around 16% found once; its top ten account for 6.5% to 8%. The sample comprised blood. Receptors originate from a woman aged 25 to 39 with Graves' hyperthyroidism.

As regards this clonotype: A much larger clone lies one base from this, so it may be a read error. This sequence joins TRBV12-3 or TRBV12-4 and TRBJ2-4; D gene ambiguous. This CDR3 has 15 residues. The CDR3 DNA reads TGTGCCAGCAGTTTAGTCCAGTTAGCCAAAACCATTCAGTACTTC. Translating it yields CASSLVQLAKTIQYF.

This clonotype was recorded a few times. The V gene is TRBV12-3 or TRBV12-4, the J gene TRBJ2-1; no reliable D call. This CDR3 comprises 13 residues. V was clipped by 3 bases and J by 8 bases, with 11 bases between them. The CDR3: CASSLLQWDEQFF. CDR3 in DNA: TGTGCCAGCAGTTTGTTGCAGTGGGATGAGCAGTTCTTC.

This clonotype was detected ten times or more. This chain links TRBV18 with TRBJ1-1; no clear D gene. Looked up from germline, CDR1 is KGHSH and CDR2 is LQKENI. The length of the CDR3 is 13 residues. V was cut by 6 bases and J by 3 bases, with 11 bases left in between. This CDR3 is CASSTTEYTEAFF. Written as DNA, the CDR3 is TGTGCCAGCTCGACGACGGAATACACTGAAGCTTTCTTT.

This clonotype has only a few counts. This chain uses TRBV10-3 with TRBJ1-1; D is perhaps TRBD1 (5 bases). CDR1 and CDR2 from the germline V gene are ENHRY and SYGVKD. The CDR3 loop spans 14 amino acids. Trimming stripped 4 bases from V and 5 bases from J, with 14 bases between. CDR3 residues: CAISGPTTATEAFF. As DNA, the CDR3 is TGTGCCATCAGTGGGCCCACGACAGCTACTGAAGCTTTCTTT.

The table lists this clonotype with a few counts. The chain has TRBV18 and TRBJ2-7; D tentatively reads TRBD1 or TRBD2 (5 bases each). The germline V gene encodes CDR1 KGHSH and CDR2 LQKENI. The length of the CDR3 is 14 residues. V lost 3 bases to trimming and J lost 6 bases, with 15 bases between them. Written as DNA, the CDR3 is TGTGCCAGCTCACCTGGGACCGGGCGGCGCGAGCAGTACTTC. It codes for CASSPGTGRREQYF.

Concerning this clonotype: Given a much more abundant clone one base away, this may be a read error. The chain combines TRBV12-3 or TRBV12-4 with TRBJ2-6; possibly TRBD1 for D (6 bases). The CDR3 has 22 residues. Trimming removed 4 bases at V and 3 bases at J, with 31 bases between. The CDR3 region has the DNA TGTGCCAGCAGTTCGCCTCGATCCTTCAACAGGGCCCGGGGTGGTGGGGCCAACGTCCTGACTTTC. Encoded protein: CASSSPRSFNRARGGGANVLTF.

This clonotype was found many times. The V call is TRBV6-2 or TRBV6-3, the J call TRBJ2-7; D gene unclear. Between the trimmed V and J ends, which lost 6 bases and 4 bases, there was a span of 7 bases. There are 11 residues in the CDR3. The germline gives CDR1 MNHEY, CDR2 SVGEGT. The CDR3 loop is CASRTVYEQYF. The CDR3 nucleotides are TGTGCCAGCAGGACCGTGTACGAGCAGTACTTC.

This clonotype was recorded at least ten times. The V call is TRBV6-2 or TRBV6-3, the J call TRBJ1-2; D is uncertain. Germline V gene data show CDR1 as MNHEY and CDR2 as SVGEGT. The CDR3 spans 14 residues. V was clipped by 6 bases and J by 5 bases, with 16 bases between them. CDR3 sequence (DNA): TGTGCCAGCAGCCTCGATCCGAGACTATATGGCTACACCTTC. Translation: CASSLDPRLYGYTF.

The chain combines TRBV5-1 with TRBJ2-7, with TRBD2 matching 7 bases. Per the germline V gene, CDR1 is SGHRS and CDR2 is YFSETQ. CDR3 length: 15 residues. Unmatched junction bases numbered 12, after V lost 6 bases and J lost 3 bases. CDR3 sequence reads: CASTHSGSGIYEQYF. In nucleotides, the CDR3 is TGCGCCAGCACCCATTCGGGGAGCGGGATCTACGAGCAGTACTTC.

The chain carries TRBV29-1 and TRBJ1-1; 10 nucleotides align to TRBD1. From germline, CDR1 is SQVTM and CDR2 ANQGSEA. V dropped 6 bases and J dropped 4; count of bases not matched to a gene: 8. The CDR3 consists of 14 residues. The chain's CDR3 is CSVIDRGLITEAFF. The CDR3 DNA is TGCAGCGTGATAGACAGGGGGCTTATCACTGAAGCTTTCTTT.

This clonotype was picked up many times. The V call is TRBV6-1, the J call TRBJ2-7; D perhaps matches TRBD1 (6 bases). Trimming left V 6 bases short and J 1 base short, with 13 bases between. The CDR3 consists of 14 residues. The germline V gene encodes CDR1 MNHNS and CDR2 SASEGT. DNA of the CDR3: TGTGCCAGCAGCAGCAGGGGCAGGTCCTACGAGCAGTACTTC. It specifies CASSSRGRSYEQYF.

The chain carries TRBV4-1 and TRBJ2-5; 8 bases line up with TRBD2. Trimming removed 2 bases from V and 0 bases from J; junction bases left unmatched: 14. The CDR3 totals 19 residues. From germline, CDR1 is MGHRA and CDR2 YSYEKL. In nucleotides, the CDR3 is TGCGCCAGCAGCCAATGGACTAGCCAAGGCCCCGGCTACCAAGAGACCCAGTACTTC. Residues: CASSQWTSQGPGYQETQYF.

Only a few counts were recorded for this clonotype. The chain carries TRBV2 and TRBJ2-2; 8 bases are shared with TRBD2. The CDR3 sequence is 14 residues long. V shed 8 bases and J 0 bases; nucleotides not matched to a gene: 2. The germline V gene has CDR1 SNHLY and CDR2 FYNNEI. The CDR3: CASLGLANTGELFF. The CDR3 nucleotides read TGTGCCAGCTTGGGACTAGCGAACACCGGGGAGCTGTTTTTT.

This clonotype was seen ten or more times. J is TRBJ2-1 and V is TRBV2, with D tentatively TRBD2 (6 bases). The CDR3 length is 15 residues. Germline values: CDR1 SNHLY, CDR2 FYNNEI. Trimming removed 6 bases at V and 0 bases at J, with 12 bases between. The CDR3 is CASSSTGSSYNEQFF. Here the CDR3 DNA reads TGTGCCAGCAGCTCCACCGGGAGCTCCTACAATGAGCAGTTCTTC.

This clonotype was counted ten times or more. J is TRBJ2-7 and V is TRBV6-1; TRBD2 matches at 10 bases. The CDR3 spans 19 residues. The V gene end was trimmed by 0 bases and the J gene end by 4 bases; junction bases not matched to a gene: 15. Looked up from germline, CDR1 is MNHNS and CDR2 is SASEGT. The CDR3 coding sequence is TGTGCCAGCAGTGAAGCCGGGACTAGCGACCTTACGGGGTCGTACGAGCAGTACTTC. This translates into CASSEAGTSDLTGSYEQYF.

This clonotype showed up many times. The rearrangement joins TRBV27 to TRBJ2-1, with 12 nucleotides matching TRBD2. Germline V CDR1 and CDR2: MNHEY, SMNVEV (reference sequence). V lost 4 bases to trimming and J lost 4 bases; unmatched junction nucleotides: 11. The CDR3 contains 18 residues. The CDR3 protein is CASSSRGHTSGRYNEQFF. The CDR3 DNA reads as TGTGCCAGCAGTTCAAGGGGCCATACTAGCGGGAGGTACAATGAGCAGTTCTTC.

Details on this clonotype: A much larger clone lies one base from this, so it may be a read error. This chain joins TRBV20-1 and TRBJ2-5; no firm D call. In germline, CDR1 is DFQATT, CDR2 SNEGSKA (reference sequence). The CDR3 totals 13 residues. The CDR3 coding sequence is TGCAGTGCCTCAGATTGGGGATCAGAGATCCAGTACTTC. Translated: CSASDWGSEIQYF.

The chain is built from TRBV6-1 and TRBJ2-7; 13 bases match TRBD2. V was pared by 6 bases and J by 2 bases, with 10 bases of the junction left unmatched. Germline CDR1 and CDR2: MNHNS and SASEGT. The CDR3 has 17 amino acids. CDR3 nucleotides: TGTGCCAGCAGCCGAGGACTAGCGGGAGAGGAGGCCTACGAGCAGTACTTC. Translation gives CASSRGLAGEEAYEQYF.

This clonotype came up a few times. The gene calls are TRBV7-9 and TRBJ2-4, with 8 bases matching TRBD1. From germline, CDR1 is SEHNR and CDR2 FQNEAQ (reference sequence). J gave up 0 bases and V 5 bases, and 6 bases lay outside the gene matches. The CDR3 covers 16 residues. The CDR3 DNA reads TGTGCCAGCAGCGTCGGACAGGGTCTAGCCAAAAACATTCAGTACTTC. It codes for CASSVGQGLAKNIQYF. The entire variable domain, with the rest obtained from reference TRBV7-9 and TRBJ2-4, is as follows: DTGVSQNPRHKITKRGQNVTFRCDPISEHNRLYWYRQTLGQGPEFLTYFQNEAQLEKSRLLSDRFSAERPKGSFSTLEIQRTEQGDSAMYLCASSVGQGLAKNIQYFGAGTRLSVL.

This clonotype was found a few times. This chain links TRBV4-1 with TRBJ2-7; D is possibly TRBD2 (5 bases). CDR3 length equals 13 residues. Germline V gives CDR1 MGHRA, CDR2 YSYEKL. Trimming took 0 bases from V and 6 from J, leaving 9 bases between them. The CDR3 region has the DNA TGCGCCAGCAGCCAAGATTTGGGGAGCGAGCAGTACTTC. It codes for CASSQDLGSEQYF.

There are a few counts of this clonotype. This chain joins TRBV10-1 and TRBJ1-1; D is undetermined. Trimming stripped 10 bases from V and 0 bases from J, with 12 bases between. Germline lookup yields CDR1 WNHNN and CDR2 SYGVQD (reference sequence). CDR3 length: 13 residues. This chain's CDR3 is CATQETMNTEAFF. CDR3 bases: TGCGCCACCCAGGAGACAATGAACACTGAAGCTTTCTTT.

This clonotype was seen at least ten times. The V call is TRBV5-1, the J call TRBJ2-1, with a tentative D call TRBD2 (6 bases). Deletions cut 4 bases from V and 2 bases from J, with 16 bases between. The CDR3 spans 16 residues. Germline CDR1 and CDR2: SGHRS and YFSETQ. The CDR3 nucleotides are TGCGCCAGCAGCGGGCAGCTGGGGAGGCCCTACAATGAGCAGTTCTTC. Translation: CASSGQLGRPYNEQFF.